This T cell receptor beta chain was retrieved from a study of blood T cell repertoires in COVID-19. Looking at the study overall: COVID-19 samples from acute and convalescent phases originated in the United States, Italy and Spain. Sources were T cells, B-cell-depleted T cells, or PBMCs; the material itself was cDNA or gDNA.

The CDR3 has 12 residues. Germline V gives CDR1 SGHKS, CDR2 YYEKEE (reference sequence). Trimming took off 0 bases at V and 4 bases at J, with 4 bases between the two ends. Under the authors' procedure: Amplification of reference gene primers was used by the study to estimate nucleated cell counts. The protocol was immunoSEQ multiplex PCR, while the TCRdb copy is restricted to in-frame clones and leaves out a portion. For V, J and clone size, that table is used; D and trimming come from the DNA. The table lists under 350,000 clones, about 89% of them singletons, with roughly 5% in the top ten. The J gene is TRBJ1-2, the V gene TRBV5-5; unclear D gene. The sequence derives from a man aged 35 to 55 with acute or convalescent COVID-19. Sequencing was carried out using peripheral blood. The CDR3 loop reads CASSLVGYGYTF. CDR3 nucleotides: TGTGCCAGCAGCTTGGTCGGCTATGGCTACACCTTC.